Reported below is one TCR beta chain. In the original analysis: Scientists estimated how many nucleated cells there were by amplifying reference gene primers. The method was immunoSEQ multiplex PCR; TCRdb's version includes in-frame clones alone and lacks a portion of them. The DNA was the basis for D and trimming; V, J and clone size are from that table. The sample lists 300,000 or so clones; 65% to 90% were seen once. All enrollees were about 18 to 89 years old and from roughly 26 US areas. Donors were grouped by their self-reported clinical history. This sample was included in a study of blood T cell repertoires in COVID-19. In the study overall: Sample material is recorded as cDNA or gDNA derived from T cells, B-cell-depleted T cells, or PBMCs.

CDR3 length: 14 amino acids. The V and J ends lost 3 bases and 7 bases respectively, with 10 bases between them. The germline CDR1 and CDR2 sequences are LNHDA and SQIVND (reference sequence). The TCR sequence derives from a woman aged 40 to 50 with acute COVID-19. The specimen sequenced was PBMCs or T cells enriched from blood (not recorded which). V usage is TRBV19 and J usage is TRBJ1-6; maybe TRBD1 (5 bases). The CDR3 coding sequence is TGTGCCAGTAGTATTAGGGGCGAAAATTCACCCCTCCACTTT. Residues: CASSIRGENSPLHF.